The sequence of this T cell receptor beta chain was determined in a study of T cell responses to AZD1222 COVID-19 vaccine. The study, taken as a whole, reports: Spike-wide coverage was observed for vaccine-associated CD4 TCRs, with dominant responses at 160-218 and 743-854. As reported, nearly half of all spike-specific TCRs target variant regions that are unmutated. Donors in the cohort were predominantly white British and more often female, and clonal diversity was possibly underestimated. The breadth and depth of Spike-specific TCRs increased once two AZD1222 doses had been given.

Trimming left V 3 bases short and J 1 base short, with 3 bases between. Germline V gene data show CDR1 as MDHEN and CDR2 as SYDVKM. The CDR3 covers 12 residues. As to this clone: The antigen is unknown. The sample holds other DNA sequences that translate to the same CDR3.

TCRdb's copy holds only in-frame clones and misses some; the assay was immunoSEQ multiplex PCR. The sample carries some 130,000 clones, roughly 90% recorded once. The clonotype originates from an adult who received the AZD1222 COVID-19 vaccine. The rearrangement joins TRBV28 to TRBJ1-1; D unresolved. This specimen was peripheral blood, taken 28 days after the second AZD1222 dose. CDR3 nucleotide sequence: TGTGCCAGCAGTTTGGGGAACACTGAAGCTTTCTTT. Translation gives CASSLGNTEAFF. Full variable domain (rest looked up from reference TRBV28 and TRBJ1-1): DVKVTQSSRYLVKRTGEKVFLECVQDMDHENMFWYRQDPGLGLRLIYFSYDVKMKEKGDIPEGYSVSREKKERFSLILESASTNQTSMYLCASSLGNTEAFFGQGTRLTVV.